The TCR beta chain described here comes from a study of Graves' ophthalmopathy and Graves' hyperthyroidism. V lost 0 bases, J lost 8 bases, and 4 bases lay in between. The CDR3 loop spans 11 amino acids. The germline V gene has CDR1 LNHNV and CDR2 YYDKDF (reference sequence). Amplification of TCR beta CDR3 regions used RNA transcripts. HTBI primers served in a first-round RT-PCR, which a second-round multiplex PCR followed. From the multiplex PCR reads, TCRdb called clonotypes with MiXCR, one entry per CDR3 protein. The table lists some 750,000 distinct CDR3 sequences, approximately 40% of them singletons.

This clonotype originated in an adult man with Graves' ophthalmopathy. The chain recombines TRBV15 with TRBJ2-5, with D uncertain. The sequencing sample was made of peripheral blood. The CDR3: CATSREGTQYF. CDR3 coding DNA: TGTGCCACCAGCAGAGAAGGTACCCAGTACTTC.